The TCR beta chain described here comes from a study of tumor-infiltrating lymphocytes in primary liver carcinoma. CDR1 is DFQATT, CDR2 SNEGSKA, per germline (reference sequence). The length of the CDR3 is 12 residues. A constant-region primer primed TCR beta cDNA synthesis from 450 to 550 ng of total RNA. Employing slightly modified ARM-PCR, three nested multiplex PCR rounds were run, and these gave rise to the TCR beta libraries. A C-beta reverse primer was combined with TRBV1-TRBV30 forward primers in the first two PCR rounds, and each round had roughly 11 cycles. TCRdb used MiXCR to reprocess the multiplex PCR reads, holding one entry per CDR3 protein. The profile shows hundreds of thousands of distinct CDR3 sequences, 65% of them singletons. A note on this clonotype: Its antigen remains unknown.

Alongside blood RNA obtained from unsorted whole blood, germline DNA was also extracted. Study-level findings and limits: Against blood, tumors held a significantly higher top-250-clone fraction (p = 0.039). Each sample was bulk and unsorted; consequently, CD4+ and CD8+ repertoires were not compared.

This chain joins TRBV20-1 and TRBJ2-7; 11 bases match TRBD2. Sequencing was carried out using peripheral blood. The receptor was isolated from a man aged 40-49 years with primary liver carcinoma and hepatitis B virus infection. The CDR3 sequence: CGSGREVGEQYF. The DNA for the CDR3 is TGCGGTAGCGGGAGGGAGGTTGGCGAGCAGTACTTC.